A single sample gave rise to the 26 T cell receptor beta chains below, sequenced in a study of a mutant IDH1 vaccine in newly diagnosed glioma. Their target antigens are unknown. Time point: week 11, during vaccination. Every single dose of the vaccine, 300 ug of mutant IDH1 20-mer peptide, came with topical imiquimod. The protocol was immunoSEQ multiplex PCR, while the TCRdb copy is restricted to in-frame clones and leaves out a portion. The data show some 64,000 clones, 70% to 85% seen once. This specimen consisted of PBMCs, obtained from a glioma patient whose treatment included an IDH1 peptide vaccine. The receptors derive from a woman between 45 and 65 years old with glioma.

The chain is built from TRBV19 and TRBJ1-6; no clear D. Germline CDR1 reads LNHDA; CDR2 reads SQIVND (reference sequence). Trimming left V 2 bases short and J 7 bases short, with 6 bases between. CDR3 size: 13 residues. Here the CDR3 reads CASSILQNSPLHF. DNA for the CDR3: TGTGCCAGTAGTATACTTCAGAATTCACCCCTCCACTTT.

The rearrangement uses TRBV19 and TRBJ1-1; possibly TRBD1 for D (6 bases). Germline V gene sequence: CDR1 LNHDA, CDR2 SQIVND (reference sequence). This CDR3 spans 13 amino acids. V was trimmed by 7 bases and J by 5 bases, leaving 14 bases between them. The CDR3 sequence is CASKQGLGTEAFF. CDR3 coding DNA: TGTGCCAGTAAACAGGGTTTGGGAACTGAAGCTTTCTTT.

The chain employs TRBV7-9 and TRBJ1-1, with D tentatively TRBD1 (5 bases). Trimming left V 2 bases short and J 3 bases short, with 7 bases between. Germline CDR1 SEHNR, CDR2 FQNEAQ (reference sequence). The CDR3 extends over 13 amino acids. CDR3 nucleotide sequence: TGTGCCAGCAGCTTAACAGGAGACACTGAAGCTTTCTTT. This codes for CASSLTGDTEAFF. Complete variable domain (other parts from reference TRBV7-9 and TRBJ1-1): DTGVSQNPRHKITKRGQNVTFRCDPISEHNRLYWYRQTLGQGPEFLTYFQNEAQLEKSRLLSDRFSAERPKGSFSTLEIQRTEQGDSAMYLCASSLTGDTEAFFGQGTRLTVV.

V and J are TRBV5-1 and TRBJ2-1; 7 nucleotides line up with TRBD2. V shed 0 bases and J 4 bases; nucleotides not matched to a gene: 7. Germline CDR1 reads SGHRS; CDR2 reads YFSETQ. The CDR3 spans 16 residues. The CDR3 nucleotides are TGCGCCAGCAGCTTGGAGGGCGGGAGAAGGTACAATGAGCAGTTCTTC. It encodes CASSLEGGRRYNEQFF.

The genes are TRBV4-1 and TRBJ2-3; possible D gene TRBD1, 5 bases. Per germline, CDR1 MGHRA and CDR2 YSYEKL. The CDR3 extends over 15 amino acids. Trimming took off 0 bases at V and 2 bases at J, with 9 bases between the two ends. The chain's CDR3 is CASSQDPGNTDTQYF. The CDR3, as DNA: TGCGCCAGCAGCCAAGATCCAGGGAACACAGATACGCAGTATTTT.

CDR3 residues: CASSFGTTLGQPQHF. DNA of the CDR3: TGTGCCAGCAGCTTCGGGACAACCTTGGGGCAGCCCCAGCATTTT. The rearrangement joins TRBV7-8 to TRBJ1-5, with D perhaps TRBD1 (6 bases). Deletions cut 3 bases from V and 7 bases from J, with 16 bases between. This CDR3 spans 15 amino acids. Germline loops: CDR1 SGHVS, CDR2 FQNEAQ.

J is TRBJ2-7 and V is TRBV7-9, with D possibly TRBD1 on 6 matching bases. This CDR3 region has 12 residues. Germline CDR1 SEHNR, CDR2 FQNEAQ (reference sequence). The V and J ends lost 8 bases and 5 bases respectively, with 13 bases between them. In nucleotides, the CDR3 is TGTGCCAGCCAACAGGGTATCAACGAGCAGTACTTC. It translates to CASQQGINEQYF. The whole variable domain, remainder taken from reference TRBV7-9 and TRBJ2-7, is DTGVSQNPRHKITKRGQNVTFRCDPISEHNRLYWYRQTLGQGPEFLTYFQNEAQLEKSRLLSDRFSAERPKGSFSTLEIQRTEQGDSAMYLCASQQGINEQYFGPGTRLTVT.

V is TRBV6-1 and J is TRBJ1-4; D gene ambiguous. This CDR3 comprises 14 residues. V was clipped by 3 bases and J by 5 bases, with 10 bases between them. The germline V gene encodes CDR1 MNHNS and CDR2 SASEGT. CDR3 nucleotide sequence: TGTGCCAGCAGTGACTCCGACTTAAATGAAAAACTGTTTTTT. It is translated as CASSDSDLNEKLFF.

V usage is TRBV4-1 and J usage is TRBJ1-2; TRBD1 matches 9 bases. The germline V gene encodes CDR1 MGHRA and CDR2 YSYEKL. The CDR3 spans 15 residues. The V segment lost 3 bases and the J segment 7 bases; nucleotides outside the gene matches: 9. Here the CDR3 reads CASSHITGGLSGYTF. CDR3 nucleotide sequence: TGCGCCAGCAGCCACATTACAGGGGGCCTCTCTGGCTACACCTTC.

This rearrangement joins TRBV5-4 to TRBJ2-7; possible D gene TRBD2, 5 bases. Germline CDR1 and CDR2: SGHNT and YYREEE (reference sequence). V was cut by 0 bases and J by 7 bases, with 14 bases left in between. The CDR3 loop spans 14 amino acids. For the CDR3, the DNA is TGTGCCAGCAGCTTGGGTGGTGAGGGCCGGGAGCAGTACTTC. This translates into CASSLGGEGREQYF. Drawing the rest from reference TRBV5-4 and TRBJ2-7, the complete variable domain is ETGVTQSPTHLIKTRGQQVTLRCSSQSGHNTVSWYQQALGQGPQFIFQYYREEENGRGNFPPRFSGLQFPNYSSELNVNALELDDSALYLCASSLGGEGREQYFGPGTRLTVT.

The rearrangement links TRBV28 to TRBJ2-5, with TRBD1 as a possible D gene (6 bases). The V and J ends lost 4 bases and 2 bases respectively, with 20 bases between them. Germline values: CDR1 MDHEN, CDR2 SYDVKM. This CDR3 region has 17 residues. The CDR3 region has the DNA TGTGCCAGCAGTTCCCCTTCATGGGACAACGGACAAGAGACCCAGTACTTC. It translates to CASSSPSWDNGQETQYF.

The chain joins TRBV7-2 to TRBJ1-4; D is unclear. There are 12 residues in the CDR3. The germline V and J ends were trimmed by 3 bases and 11 bases, with 10 bases remaining between them. From germline, CDR1 is SGHTA and CDR2 FQGNSA. The CDR3 loop is CASSFNQGKLFF. Written as DNA, the CDR3 is TGTGCCAGCAGCTTCAACCAAGGCAAACTGTTTTTT.

The V and J genes are TRBV6-1 and TRBJ1-2; TRBD1 matches at 7 bases. After removal of 5 bases from V and 5 bases from J, the junction contained 8 bases not matched to a gene. Germline loops: CDR1 MNHNS, CDR2 SASEGT. This CDR3 contains 14 residues. CDR3 sequence: CASSPGTVDYGYTF. CDR3 DNA sequence: TGTGCCAGCAGTCCCGGGACAGTGGATTATGGCTACACCTTC.

Comment on this clone: Different DNA sequences within this sample yield the same CDR3. The rearrangement links TRBV9 to TRBJ2-3; 12 bases line up with TRBD2. V was pared by 3 bases and J by 3 bases, with 5 bases of the junction left unmatched. From germline, CDR1 is SGDLS and CDR2 YYNGEE. The CDR3 has 16 residues. The CDR3 nucleotides are TGTGCCAGCAGCGGCGGGACTAGCGGGCTTACAGATACGCAGTATTTT. Its translation: CASSGGTSGLTDTQYF.

The gene calls are TRBV4-3 and TRBJ2-2; D is perhaps TRBD1 or TRBD2 (6 bases each). This CDR3 contains 17 residues. V shed 0 bases and J shed 4 bases, with 15 bases lying between them. Germline CDR1 is LGHNA and CDR2 is YSLEER. CDR3 amino acids: CASSQDSGGIATGELFF. The CDR3 nucleotides are TGCGCCAGCAGCCAAGATTCCGGGGGCATAGCCACCGGGGAGCTGTTTTTT.

V gene TRBV28 combines with J gene TRBJ1-2, with D unclear. V lost 7 bases and J 2 bases, leaving 14 bases between the germline ends. The germline gives CDR1 MDHEN, CDR2 SYDVKM. The CDR3 sequence is 14 residues long. The CDR3 DNA sequence: TGTGCCAGCACCCTCGGGTACCAGAACTATGGCTACACCTTC. Translation gives CASTLGYQNYGYTF.

The V gene is TRBV6-5, the J gene TRBJ2-1, with TRBD1 as a possible D gene (5 bases). This CDR3 has 13 residues. Germline CDR1 reads MNHEY; CDR2 reads SVGAGI. Trimming shortened V by 6 bases and J by 6 bases, and 12 bases separated the two germline ends. CDR3 bases: TGTGCCAGCAGCAGGGATTGGGCCAATGAGCAGTTCTTC. It specifies CASSRDWANEQFF.

The V call is TRBV29-1, the J call TRBJ1-1, with TRBD1 identical over 10 bases. The germline V gene encodes CDR1 SQVTM and CDR2 ANQGSEA. V was pared by 5 bases and J by 4 bases, with 1 base of the junction left unmatched. The CDR3 is 12 residues long. CDR3 region: CSVRTGGTEAFF. CDR3 DNA: TGCAGCGTTAGGACAGGGGGCACTGAAGCTTTCTTT.

The chain is built from TRBV5-4 and TRBJ2-7; unclear D gene. The CDR3 covers 13 residues. Deletions cut 2 bases from V and 0 bases from J, with 6 bases between. From germline, CDR1 is SGHNT and CDR2 YYREEE (reference sequence). CDR3 in amino acids: CASSLPSSYEQYF. DNA of the CDR3: TGTGCCAGCAGCTTACCCAGCTCCTACGAGCAGTACTTC.

This chain joins TRBV27 and TRBJ1-2, with D uncertain. Germline V gene data show CDR1 as MNHEY and CDR2 as SMNVEV (reference sequence). The CDR3 is made up of 13 amino acids. V lost 5 bases and J lost 1, with 8 bases in between. The DNA for the CDR3 is TGTGCCAGCAGTGAGGACCGTAACTATGGCTACACCTTC. Its translation is CASSEDRNYGYTF.

The genes are TRBV28 and TRBJ1-1; a weak D match, TRBD1 (6 bases). The V gene lost 5 bases and the J gene lost 6 bases, with 16 bases spanning the gap. This CDR3 spans 14 amino acids. The germline V gene encodes CDR1 MDHEN and CDR2 SYDVKM. The chain's CDR3 is CASSEQGIRAEAFF. The CDR3 nucleotides are TGTGCCAGCAGTGAGCAGGGGATTAGGGCTGAAGCTTTCTTT.

The genes are TRBV7-2 and TRBJ1-6; D not resolved. Per germline, CDR1 SGHTA and CDR2 FQGNSA. This CDR3 contains 13 residues. The V end was cut by 4 bases, the J end by 4 bases, with 5 bases between. The DNA of the CDR3 is TGTGCCAGCAGCTCGCAGTATAATTCACCCCTCCACTTT. Translated: CASSSQYNSPLHF.

The DNA for the CDR3 is TGTGCCAGCAGCTCACAGGAATCCTACGAGCAGTACTTC. It codes for CASSSQESYEQYF. The chain has TRBV7-9 and TRBJ2-7; D possibly corresponds to TRBD1 (5 bases). Trimming pared 4 bases from V and 1 base from J, leaving 8 bases between. This CDR3 region has 13 residues. Per the germline V gene, CDR1 is SEHNR and CDR2 is FQNEAQ (reference sequence).

The chain's CDR3 is CASSYDREYQPQHF. CDR3 in DNA: TGCGCCAGCAGCTATGACAGGGAGTATCAGCCCCAGCATTTT. The V call is TRBV5-1, the J call TRBJ1-5; 7 bases match TRBD1. The CDR3 runs to 14 residues. CDR1 SGHRS and CDR2 YFSETQ come from the germline V gene. The trim removed 3 bases at V and 5 bases at J, leaving 5 bases unmatched.

V gene TRBV27 combines with J gene TRBJ1-1, with no clear D. Looked up from germline, CDR1 is MNHEY and CDR2 is SMNVEV (reference sequence). The CDR3 length is 13 residues. V was pared by 3 bases and J by 1 base, with 6 bases between. The DNA of the CDR3 is TGTGCCAGCAGTTTGTCACGGAACACTGAAGCTTTCTTT. It translates to CASSLSRNTEAFF.

The V call is TRBV5-4, the J call TRBJ2-7, with 10 bases that match TRBD1. V was pared by 3 bases and J by 7 bases, with 13 bases of the junction left unmatched. CDR1 is SGHNT, CDR2 YYREEE, per germline (reference sequence). The length of the CDR3 is 16 residues. In DNA, the CDR3 is TGTGCCAGCAGCTCGAGCCTTGGGACAGGGGACGGGGAGCAGTACTTC. It encodes CASSSSLGTGDGEQYF.